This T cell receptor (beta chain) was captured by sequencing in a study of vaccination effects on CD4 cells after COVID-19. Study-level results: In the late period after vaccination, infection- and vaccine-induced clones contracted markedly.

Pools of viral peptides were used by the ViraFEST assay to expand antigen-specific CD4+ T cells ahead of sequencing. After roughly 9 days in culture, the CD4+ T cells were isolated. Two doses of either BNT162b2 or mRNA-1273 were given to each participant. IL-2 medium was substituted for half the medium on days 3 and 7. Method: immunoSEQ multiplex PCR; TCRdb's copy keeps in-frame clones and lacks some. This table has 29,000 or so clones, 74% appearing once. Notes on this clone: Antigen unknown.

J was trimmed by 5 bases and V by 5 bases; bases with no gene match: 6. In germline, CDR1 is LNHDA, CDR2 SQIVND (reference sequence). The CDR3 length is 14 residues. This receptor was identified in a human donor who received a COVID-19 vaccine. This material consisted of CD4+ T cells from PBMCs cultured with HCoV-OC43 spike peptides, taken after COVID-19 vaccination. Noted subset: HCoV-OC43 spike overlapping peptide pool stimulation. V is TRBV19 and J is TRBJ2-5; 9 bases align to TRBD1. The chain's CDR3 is CASSDTGGWETQYF. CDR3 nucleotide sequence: TGTGCCAGTAGTGATACAGGGGGCTGGGAGACCCAGTACTTC.